Shown below are 2 T cell receptor beta chains from a single sample sequenced in a study of Graves' ophthalmopathy and Graves' hyperthyroidism. Beta-chain TCR CDR3 regions were amplified from RNA transcripts. RT-PCR was first run with HTBI primers, then multiplex PCR in a second round. TCRdb ran MiXCR on the multiplex PCR reads and lists one entry per CDR3 protein. This sample carries hundreds of thousands of distinct CDR3 sequences, about 44% of them seen once, and the ten largest clones take about 40%. The sample consisted of peripheral blood. The receptors originated from an adult man with Graves' ophthalmopathy.

This clonotype was observed a few times. The genes are TRBV5-1 and TRBJ1-1; D perhaps matches TRBD1 (5 bases). V dropped 1 base and J dropped 4 bases, with 11 bases sitting between them. CDR1 is SGHRS and CDR2 is YFSETQ in the germline V gene. CDR3 size: 14 residues. CDR3 sequence reads: CASSLPPGGTEAFF. CDR3 in DNA: TGCGCCAGCAGCTTGCCCCCTGGGGGCACTGAAGCTTTCTTT.

The chain has TRBV20-1 and TRBJ2-7, with 9 bases matching TRBD2. The germline CDR1 and CDR2 sequences are DFQATT and SNEGSKA (reference sequence). The trim removed 2 bases at V and 5 bases at J, leaving 16 bases unmatched. The CDR3 spans 17 residues. The DNA of the CDR3 is TGCAGTGCTAGACTAACGACTAATAGCGGGAGTACCGACGAGCAGTACTTC. Protein: CSARLTTNSGSTDEQYF.